The subject of this entry is one TCR beta chain. The antigen is unknown. The sample carries other DNA sequences with the same CDR3. Each donor's status was that of a healthy bone marrow donor. This sample was included in a study of cytomegalovirus exposure and HLA in healthy donors. This CDR3 has 14 residues. V lost 0 bases and J lost 1, with 4 bases in between. CDR1 and CDR2 from the germline V gene are SGHRS and YFSETQ. PCR employed 60 Vbeta and 13 Jbeta primers. Some clones are missing from TCRdb's copy, which holds only in-frame ones; the method was immunoSEQ multiplex PCR. The data show about 190,000 clones, over 80% seen once. Whole-study findings and limits: Compared with the approximately 680-donor mean, an Asian-associated ancestry cluster reportedly had fewer N-insertions, according to a later analysis. The study listed 150 to 200 cytomegalovirus-associated TCR beta chains. Follow-up analysis found HLA locus-dependent TCR association rates, highest for DRB1 and lowest for HLA-C.

The sequenced sample consisted of PBMCs. The chain couples TRBV5-1 to TRBJ2-2; D uncertain. This TCR derives from a man in his thirties or forties in good health and CMV-seronegative. This chain's CDR3 is CASSLGQNTGELFF. As DNA, the CDR3 is TGCGCCAGCAGCTTGGGGCAGAACACCGGGGAGCTGTTTTTT. The full variable domain, in which reference TRBV5-1 and TRBJ2-2 provide the parts outside the CDR3, is KAGVTQTPRYLIKTRGQQVTLSCSPISGHRSVSWYQQTPGQGLQFLFEYFSETQRNKGNFPGRFSGRQFSNSRSEMNVSTLELGDSALYLCASSLGQNTGELFFGEGSRLTVL.